The rows below give T cell receptor beta chains drawn from one sample of a study of T-cell memory formation after mild COVID-19. TCRdb re-called the 5' RACE reads with MiXCR, one entry per CDR3 protein. In the table there are hundreds of thousands of distinct CDR3 sequences, 20% to 25% of which are singletons. The sample was PBMCs or a T cell subset sorted from them (not recorded which). The receptors shown here come from a man younger than 30 who had mild COVID-19 (a few samples of this study predate the infection). Cell type and time point are not known. Both conserved end residues are part of each CDR3. The order of the fields is clone size, D gene, V gene, J gene, CDR3 DNA, CDR3 protein. A D gene is named only where the DNA matches it firmly. Part of the rows lack a size; the others show once, few, many or a class for expanded clones.

abundance: -
d_gene: TRBD1
v_gene: TRBV15
j_gene: TRBJ1-2
CDR3nt: TGTGCCACCAGCAGAGACAGGTCGACAGGGTATGGCTACACCTTC
CDR3aa: CATSRDRSTGYGYTF

abundance: -
d_gene: -
v_gene: TRBV24-1
j_gene: TRBJ2-3
CDR3nt: TGTGCCACCAGTGATTTGCTAAAGGATACGCAGTATTTT
CDR3aa: CATSDLLKDTQYF

abundance: many
d_gene: -
v_gene: TRBV6-2/TRBV6-3
j_gene: TRBJ2-1
CDR3nt: TGTGCCAGCAGTTACGGCAATGAGCAGTTCTTC
CDR3aa: CASSYGNEQFF

abundance: -
d_gene: TRBD1
v_gene: TRBV6-2/TRBV6-3
j_gene: TRBJ1-1
CDR3nt: TGTGCCAGCAGTTTCCGGGACAGGGGGCGGATCGACACTGAAGCTTTCTTT
CDR3aa: CASSFRDRGRIDTEAFF

abundance: few
d_gene: -
v_gene: TRBV24-1
j_gene: TRBJ2-1
CDR3nt: TGTGCCACCAGTGATTATGGCTCAGCTAACAATGAGCAGTTCTTC
CDR3aa: CATSDYGSANNEQFF

abundance: few
d_gene: TRBD2
v_gene: TRBV15
j_gene: TRBJ2-5
CDR3nt: TGTGCCACCAGCAGAGTTGAGCGGGGGAGAAAAGAGACCCAGTACTTC
CDR3aa: CATSRVERGRKETQYF

abundance: few
d_gene: TRBD2
v_gene: TRBV3-1
j_gene: TRBJ2-7
CDR3nt: TGTGCCAGCAGCCTTTGGACTAGCGGGTCATCCTACGAGCAGTACTTC
CDR3aa: CASSLWTSGSSYEQYF

abundance: few
d_gene: -
v_gene: TRBV5-4
j_gene: TRBJ2-1
CDR3nt: TGTGCCAGCAGCTTTGGGAACCCTGAGCAGTTCTTC
CDR3aa: CASSFGNPEQFF

abundance: -
d_gene: -
v_gene: TRBV12-3/TRBV12-4
j_gene: TRBJ1-1
CDR3nt: TGTGCCAGCAGCCCGGACCCCGAGACTGAAGCTTTCTTT
CDR3aa: CASSPDPETEAFF

abundance: -
d_gene: -
v_gene: TRBV7-2
j_gene: TRBJ1-3
CDR3nt: TGTGCCAGCAGCTTAGGGGGCGTCTCTGGAAACACCATATATTTT
CDR3aa: CASSLGGVSGNTIYF

abundance: few
d_gene: -
v_gene: TRBV5-6
j_gene: TRBJ1-2
CDR3nt: TGTGCCAGCAGCTTGTGGGAAAGTGGCTACACCTTC
CDR3aa: CASSLWESGYTF

abundance: few
d_gene: TRBD1
v_gene: TRBV5-6
j_gene: TRBJ2-5
CDR3nt: TGTGCCAGCAGCTTGCAGGACAGGGGGCCACAAGAGACCCAGTACTTC
CDR3aa: CASSLQDRGPQETQYF

abundance: many
d_gene: TRBD2
v_gene: TRBV6-4
j_gene: TRBJ2-1
CDR3nt: TGTGCCAGCAGTGACTCGGGGGGGTCCCCACACTTC
CDR3aa: CASSDSGGSPHF

abundance: -
d_gene: TRBD2
v_gene: TRBV9
j_gene: TRBJ2-2
CDR3nt: TGTGCCAGCACCCCCTCGGGGACTAGCATGAACACCGGGGAGCTGTTTTTT
CDR3aa: CASTPSGTSMNTGELFF

abundance: -
d_gene: -
v_gene: TRBV4-2
j_gene: TRBJ2-3
CDR3nt: TGTGCCAGCAGCCGCGGACACACAGATACGCAGTATTTT
CDR3aa: CASSRGHTDTQYF

abundance: -
d_gene: -
v_gene: TRBV28
j_gene: TRBJ2-5
CDR3nt: TGTGCCAGCGAGAAGGGACGGGGAGAGACCCAGTACTTC
CDR3aa: CASEKGRGETQYF

abundance: -
d_gene: -
v_gene: TRBV4-1
j_gene: TRBJ1-6
CDR3nt: TGCGCCAGCAGCCAAGAACGCACAGCCTGGCTTAATTCACCCCTCCACTTT
CDR3aa: CASSQERTAWLNSPLHF

abundance: few
d_gene: -
v_gene: TRBV6-2/TRBV6-3
j_gene: TRBJ1-1
CDR3nt: TGTGCCAGCAGTTACTCGGGTATGGAGTTCCGAGCTTTCTTT
CDR3aa: CASSYSGMEFRAFF

abundance: few
d_gene: TRBD1
v_gene: TRBV11-2
j_gene: TRBJ2-3
CDR3nt: TGTGCCAGCAGCCCGAGGTCCGGGACAGTAACAGATACGCAGTATTTT
CDR3aa: CASSPRSGTVTDTQYF

abundance: -
d_gene: TRBD1
v_gene: TRBV3-1
j_gene: TRBJ1-1
CDR3nt: TGTGCCAGCAGCCAAGTGGGCCAGGGGGGGAACACTGAAGCTTTCTTT
CDR3aa: CASSQVGQGGNTEAFF

abundance: -
d_gene: -
v_gene: TRBV5-1
j_gene: TRBJ2-1
CDR3nt: TGCGCCAGCAGCTCCCCGGAACAGGACAATGAGCAGTTCTTC
CDR3aa: CASSSPEQDNEQFF

abundance: -
d_gene: -
v_gene: TRBV6-5
j_gene: TRBJ2-1
CDR3nt: TGTGCCAGCAGCCCGGGGCCCCGTAACCATGAGCAGTTCTTC
CDR3aa: CASSPGPRNHEQFF

abundance: few
d_gene: -
v_gene: TRBV24-1
j_gene: TRBJ2-2
CDR3nt: TGTGCCACCAGTGATTACGATGCCGGGGAGCTGTTTTTT
CDR3aa: CATSDYDAGELFF

abundance: -
d_gene: -
v_gene: TRBV12-5
j_gene: TRBJ2-2
CDR3nt: TGTGCTAGTGGTGTTGGGTGGGGAACCGGGGAGCTGTTTTTT
CDR3aa: CASGVGWGTGELFF

abundance: -
d_gene: TRBD2
v_gene: TRBV10-3
j_gene: TRBJ2-5
CDR3nt: TGTGCCATCAGGGCCGGACTAGCGGGGGAGACCCAGTACTTC
CDR3aa: CAIRAGLAGETQYF

abundance: -
d_gene: -
v_gene: TRBV12-3/TRBV12-4
j_gene: TRBJ1-1
CDR3nt: TGTGCCAGCAGCCCTTTTGTGGCGCACACTGAAGCTTTCTTT
CDR3aa: CASSPFVAHTEAFF

abundance: few
d_gene: -
v_gene: TRBV24-1
j_gene: TRBJ2-3
CDR3nt: TGTGCCACCAGTGACCGGACTAGCACAGATACGCAGTATTTT
CDR3aa: CATSDRTSTDTQYF

abundance: many
d_gene: -
v_gene: TRBV7-2
j_gene: TRBJ2-3
CDR3nt: TGTGCCAGCAGCAGGGACTTTTACACAGATACGCAGTATTTT
CDR3aa: CASSRDFYTDTQYF

abundance: -
d_gene: TRBD1
v_gene: TRBV25-1
j_gene: TRBJ1-3
CDR3nt: TGTGCCAGCAGTGACCGCTACAGGGGTACTGGAAACACCATATATTTT
CDR3aa: CASSDRYRGTGNTIYF